One sample yielded the 23 T cell receptor beta chains listed below, sequenced in a study of vaccination and CD4 T cells after COVID-19 (dated by TCRdb to 2021 to 2024). For these TCRs, the target antigens are not known. Library creation used PCR. The sequencing machine was an Illumina iSeq 100. DNA from cultured CD4+ T cells underwent TCR sequencing with the Oncomine TCR Beta short-read assay at the Johns Hopkins FTIC core. TCRdb reworked the public reads: Q25 trimming with fastp, MiXCR clone assembly, productive beta chains retained. CDR3 protein duplicates are merged, each entry listing the most common genes and DNA. The sample table records about 14,000 distinct CDR3 sequences; roughly 55% of these occur just once. Roughly 17% of the sample comes from the top ten. What this sample's treatment or condition label stands for: approximately 11-day PBMC culture with coronavirus spike peptide pools or control peptides (ViraFEST assay).

The source material was CD4+ T cells from blood, cultured in vitro. The origin of the receptors is a human donor who had recovered from COVID-19.

Regarding this clonotype: Mismatch with germline at one junction end may stem from a read error. The V gene is TRBV10-3, the J gene TRBJ1-5; D uncertain. This CDR3 spans 15 amino acids. CDR1 is ENHRY and CDR2 is SYGVKD in the germline V gene. The DNA for the CDR3 is TGTGCCATCAGTAAGTCGGACGCTGGCAATCAGCCCCAGCATTTT. It yields the protein CAISKSDAGNQPQHF.

V gene TRBV30 combines with J gene TRBJ1-1, with TRBD1 as a possible D gene (5 bases). The CDR3 sequence is 13 residues long. Germline assignment: CDR1 GTSNPN and CDR2 SVGIG (reference sequence). V was cut by 3 bases and J by 1 base, with 9 bases left in between. The DNA of the CDR3 is TGTGCCTGGAGCGAGGGGAGGAACACTGAAGCTTTCTTT. Its translation: CAWSEGRNTEAFF.

The chain couples TRBV27 to TRBJ2-1, with unresolved D. The V end was cut by 2 bases, the J end by 3 bases, with 11 bases between. Germline V lookup: CDR1 MNHEY, CDR2 SMNVEV (reference sequence). The CDR3 is made up of 15 amino acids. The CDR3 spells CASSLPGSNYNEQFF. CDR3 bases: TGTGCCAGCAGTTTACCTGGCTCGAACTACAATGAGCAGTTCTTC.

The chain uses TRBV21-1 and TRBJ2-2; TRBD2, the table's D call, lacks a check against the DNA. TRBV21-1 has pseudogene status. The CDR3 is 21 residues long. The CDR3 nucleotides read TGTGCCAGCAGGTTGATCCCGGGACAGACGGGACTAGCGGGGTACACCGGGGAGCTGTTTTTT. Amino acid sequence: CASRLIPGQTGLAGYTGELFF.

The DNA of the CDR3 is TGTGCCAGCAGTGATCTCACTAGCGGGAGGGCCCGTGGCACCGGGGAGCTGTTTTTT. Its translation is CASSDLTSGRARGTGELFF. This chain links TRBV25-1 with TRBJ2-2; 13 positions match TRBD2. The CDR3 sequence is 19 residues long. Trimming removed 3 bases from V and 4 bases from J; junction bases left unmatched: 11. The germline V gene has CDR1 MGHDK and CDR2 SYGVNS.

This clonotype was observed once. The V and J genes are TRBV27 and TRBJ2-5; no clear D. Germline CDR1 is MNHEY and CDR2 is SMNVEV (reference sequence). The CDR3 has 17 residues. Trimming removed 1 base from V and 0 bases from J, with 15 bases in between. The CDR3 DNA sequence: TGTGCCAGCAGTTTATACCGGGCCGGGCCCCACCAAGAGACCCAGTACTTC. It yields the protein CASSLYRAGPHQETQYF.

The chain recombines TRBV20-1 with TRBJ2-1; 8 positions match TRBD1. The CDR3 covers 12 residues. Germline values: CDR1 DFQATT, CDR2 SNEGSKA (reference sequence). Trimming took 6 bases from V and 13 from J; bases not matched to a gene: 11. CDR3 sequence reads: CSASLQGVGQFF. In DNA, the CDR3 is TGCAGTGCCAGCCTACAGGGGGTTGGACAGTTCTTC.

The chain combines TRBV20-1 with TRBJ1-6; D might be TRBD1 (6 bases). Germline V gives CDR1 DFQATT, CDR2 SNEGSKA (reference sequence). The CDR3 has 14 amino acids. V lost 3 bases and J lost 9, with 15 bases in between. This CDR3 is CSASAWGQGSPLHF. Written as DNA, the CDR3 is TGCAGTGCTAGCGCCTGGGGGCAGGGTTCACCCCTCCACTTT.

The chain links TRBV5-1 to TRBJ2-1; TRBD1 aligns across 7 bases. The CDR3 length is 14 residues. The trim removed 4 bases at V and 1 base at J, leaving 2 bases unmatched. The germline V gene encodes CDR1 SGHRS and CDR2 YFSETQ. CDR3 amino acids: CASSLGQSYNEQFF. The CDR3 bases are TGCGCCAGCAGCCTGGGACAGTCCTACAATGAGCAGTTCTTC. Together with reference TRBV5-1 and TRBJ2-1, the CDR3 gives the full variable domain: KAGVTQTPRYLIKTRGQQVTLSCSPISGHRSVSWYQQTPGQGLQFLFEYFSETQRNKGNFPGRFSGRQFSNSRSEMNVSTLELGDSALYLCASSLGQSYNEQFFGPGTRLTVL.

The table lists this clonotype with a count of one. The chain recombines TRBV19 with TRBJ2-5, with D uncertain. This CDR3 region has 14 residues. V was pared by 5 bases and J by 4 bases, with 14 bases between. Germline V gene sequence: CDR1 LNHDA, CDR2 SQIVND (reference sequence). Here the CDR3 DNA reads TGTGCCAGTAGTGGCCGACGGGCCGTAGAGACCCAGTACTTC. Translating gives CASSGRRAVETQYF.

V is TRBV19 and J is TRBJ2-2; 8 bases map to TRBD2. CDR1 and CDR2 (germline): LNHDA, SQIVND (reference sequence). V was pared by 4 bases and J by 5 bases, with 3 bases of the junction left unmatched. This CDR3 has 14 residues. The CDR3 nucleotides are TGTGCCAGTAGTAGGGCTAGCGGGACCGGGGAGCTGTTTTTT. Translated, it gives CASSRASGTGELFF. Combining the CDR3 with reference TRBV19 and TRBJ2-2 gives the whole variable domain DGGITQSPKYLFRKEGQNVTLSCEQNLNHDAMYWYRQDPGQGLRLIYYSQIVNDFQKGDIAEGYSVSREKKESFPLTVTSAQKNPTAFYLCASSRASGTGELFFGEGSRLTVL.

The chain recombines TRBV24-1 with TRBJ2-1; TRBD2 matches 7 bases. The J segment lost 5 bases and the V segment lost 3 bases, leaving 6 bases of the junction unmatched. This CDR3 has 15 amino acids. Germline CDR1 is KGHDR and CDR2 is SFDVKD. The CDR3 region has the DNA TGTGCCACCAGTGATGCCGGGACTACGAACAATGAGCAGTTCTTC. The encoded protein is CATSDAGTTNNEQFF.

The V and J genes are TRBV11-2 and TRBJ1-2; D remains unclear. The germline V gene has CDR1 SGHAT and CDR2 FQNNGV. This CDR3 has 14 residues. Between the trimmed V and J ends, which lost 2 bases and 4 bases, there was a span of 11 bases. CDR3 amino acids: CASSLTREPYGYTF. The CDR3 nucleotides are TGTGCCAGCAGCTTAACGCGGGAGCCCTATGGCTACACCTTC.

The sample holds a few counts of this clonotype. The chain has TRBV10-1 and TRBJ2-5; D not certain. The germline V gene has CDR1 WNHNN and CDR2 SYGVQD (reference sequence). The CDR3 runs to 13 residues. V lost 0 bases and J 13 bases, leaving 15 bases between the germline ends. CDR3 sequence (DNA): TGCGCCAGCAGTGAGTCGGGCAGCCCAGCTCGGTACTTC. Translation gives CASSESGSPARYF.

In this sample, this clonotype turned up a few times. The chain employs TRBV27 and TRBJ1-1; D not certain. Germline values: CDR1 MNHEY, CDR2 SMNVEV (reference sequence). Trimming took off 6 bases at V and 6 bases at J, with 14 bases between the two ends. The CDR3 loop spans 13 amino acids. For the CDR3, the DNA is TGTGCCAGCAGACCAACAAGGCTCGCTGAAGCTTTCTTT. This sequence encodes CASRPTRLAEAFF.

The chain carries TRBV10-2 and TRBJ2-5; unclear D gene. The CDR3 spans 11 residues. Germline V CDR1 and CDR2: WSHSY, SAAADI. V lost 6 bases to trimming and J lost 5 bases, with 7 bases between them. The CDR3 DNA is TGCGCCAGCAGAGTCGGTGAGACCCAGTACTTC. Translated, it gives CASRVGETQYF.

V and J are TRBV10-2 and TRBJ1-2, with 7 bases identical to TRBD1. From germline, CDR1 is WSHSY and CDR2 SAAADI. The CDR3 covers 12 residues. Trimming at V came to 11 bases and at J to 4 bases, leaving 7 bases not matched to a gene. This chain's CDR3 is CAGMRDSYGYTF. As DNA, the CDR3 is TGCGCCGGCATGAGGGACAGCTATGGCTACACCTTC.

The V gene is TRBV10-3, the J gene TRBJ2-7; D gene unclear. Germline V gene lookup returns CDR1 ENHRY and CDR2 SYGVKD. There are 14 residues in the CDR3. Trimming left V 10 bases short and J 0 bases short, with 16 bases between. CDR3 protein: CATSREPGSYEQYF. CDR3 coding DNA: TGTGCCACAAGCAGAGAGCCCGGCTCCTACGAGCAGTACTTC.

The V gene is TRBV11-3, the J gene TRBJ2-1, with D unresolved. The CDR3 totals 15 residues. Germline CDR1 and CDR2: SGHNT and YENEEA. Trimming cost V 2 bases and J 5 bases, with 13 bases left between them. The CDR3 DNA reads as TGTGCCAGCAGCTTATCTAGGCTTAGTGACAATGAGCAGTTCTTC. Protein product: CASSLSRLSDNEQFF. Based on the CDR3 plus reference TRBV11-3 and TRBJ2-1, the full variable domain is EAGVVQSPRYKIIEKKQPVAFWCNPISGHNTLYWYLQNLGQGPELLIRYENEEAVDDSQLPKDRFSAERLKGVDSTLKIQPAELGDSAVYLCASSLSRLSDNEQFFGPGTRLTVL.

V is TRBV6-1 and J is TRBJ2-5; D is uncertain. Germline V gene sequence: CDR1 MNHNS, CDR2 SASEGT. V lost 7 bases and J 5 bases, leaving 23 bases between the germline ends. The CDR3 totals 16 residues. In DNA, the CDR3 is TGTGCCAGCACCCTTAACACTGCTGGAGTGCGGGAGACCCAGTACTTC. This codes for CASTLNTAGVRETQYF.

This clonotype showed up just once. In DNA, the CDR3 is TGTGCCAGCAGTAGCCAGACAGGGGGCAAGGGCAATCAGCCCCAGCATTTT. Its protein is CASSSQTGGKGNQPQHF. The rearrangement links TRBV6-1 to TRBJ1-5; TRBD1 agrees at 10 bases. Germline values: CDR1 MNHNS, CDR2 SASEGT. The CDR3 consists of 17 residues. J gave up 2 bases and V 5 bases, and 9 bases lay outside the gene matches.

V gene TRBV7-6 combines with J gene TRBJ2-7, with 7 positions matching TRBD2. The CDR3 is made up of 17 amino acids. V was pared by 5 bases and J by 9 bases, with 22 bases of the junction left unmatched. Germline V gene lookup returns CDR1 SGHVS and CDR2 FNYEAQ. CDR3 DNA: TGTGCCAGCAGCCCCTACGGGCTAGCGGAAGGCCTAGTCGGGCAGTACTTC. Translated, it gives CASSPYGLAEGLVGQYF.

This clonotype has a single count. The rearrangement links TRBV5-5 to TRBJ1-5; D ambiguous. CDR3 length: 15 residues. V shed 1 base and J shed 3 bases, with 11 bases lying between them. CDR1 is SGHKS and CDR2 is YYEKEE in the germline V gene (reference sequence). The chain's CDR3 is CASSLNGVYNQPQHF. The CDR3 coding sequence is TGTGCCAGCAGCTTGAACGGGGTCTACAATCAGCCCCAGCATTTT.